The clone carrying this T cell receptor beta chain was picked up a small number of times. The sample belongs to a study of T cell repertoires in cytomegalovirus infection. The CDR3 sequence is 12 residues long. V gave up 5 bases and J gave up 10 bases, with 14 bases separating them. Germline V gene data show CDR1 as SEHNR and CDR2 as FQNEAQ (reference sequence). TCRdb used MiXCR to reprocess the reads, holding one entry per CDR3 protein. The sample holds some 180,000 distinct CDR3 sequences, about a sixth seen once. The sequencing sample was made of CD8+ T cells from PBMCs. The sequence came from a human donor in good health (CMV status not recorded). Some clones in this sample may be carry-over from other donors' samples. The rearrangement uses TRBV7-9 and TRBJ2-5; a weak D match, TRBD2 (5 bases). The CDR3 here is CASSLGLGSQYF. The CDR3 nucleotides are TGTGCCAGCAGCCTCGGTCTGGGGAGCCAGTACTTC. The entire variable domain, with the rest obtained from reference TRBV7-9 and TRBJ2-5, is as follows: DTGVSQNPRHKITKRGQNVTFRCDPISEHNRLYWYRQTLGQGPEFLTYFQNEAQLEKSRLLSDRFSAERPKGSFSTLEIQRTEQGDSAMYLCASSLGLGSQYFGPGTRLLVL.